Following are 11 T cell receptor beta chains from one sample sequenced in a study of blood T cell repertoires in COVID-19 (dated by TCRdb to the early 2020s). The library was generated by the immunoSEQ multiplex PCR assay. Imported from immuneACCESS, the table was reduced by TCRdb to in-frame sequences with V and J called. These copies leave out some clones; in studies compared against another copy, an unresolved V gene accounts for under half, and the cause of the remainder is not known. The sample data list 100,000 to 150,000 clones, and more than 70% of these were observed just once. Over 5% of the sample is held by the ten biggest clonotypes. The material sequenced was peripheral blood. These receptors were collected from a man of 80 years or more with active or convalescent COVID-19.

V and J are TRBV5-1 and TRBJ2-5; possibly TRBD1 for D (6 bases). Trimming left V 3 bases short and J 5 bases short, with 14 bases between. Germline V CDR1 and CDR2: SGHRS, YFSETQ. This CDR3 has 14 amino acids. CDR3 DNA sequence: TGCGCCAGCAGCTCCCTACAGGGTTGGGAGACCCAGTACTTC. This translates into CASSSLQGWETQYF.

The sample holds one count of this clone. The chain links TRBV16 to TRBJ1-4; D is unclear. Between the trimmed V and J ends, which lost 5 bases and 0 bases, there was a span of 13 bases. From germline, CDR1 is KGHSY and CDR2 FQNENV. This CDR3 is built from 16 residues. The CDR3 region has the DNA TGTGCCAGCAGCAAAGGCGGAGAAGCAACTAATGAAAAACTGTTTTTT. It is translated as CASSKGGEATNEKLFF.

The rearrangement joins TRBV4-1 to TRBJ1-1, with no clear D. Trimming stripped 2 bases from V and 0 bases from J, with 4 bases between. The CDR3 spans 13 residues. Per germline, CDR1 MGHRA and CDR2 YSYEKL. The CDR3 region is CASSQQLNTEAFF. The CDR3 bases are TGCGCCAGCAGCCAACAGTTGAACACTGAAGCTTTCTTT.

The V call is TRBV6-6, the J call TRBJ1-2; TRBD1 matches at 10 bases. The CDR3 extends over 17 amino acids. With 6 bases clipped from V and 0 bases from J, the junction kept 10 bases outside the gene matches. In germline, CDR1 is MNHNY, CDR2 SVGAGI (reference sequence). CDR3 coding DNA: TGTGCCAGCAGCCGAAGACAGGGGGCGACTCCTAACTATGGCTACACCTTC. As protein: CASSRRQGATPNYGYTF.

The rearrangement uses TRBV28 and TRBJ2-3; D uncertain. The CDR3 length is 14 residues. Between the trimmed V and J ends, which lost 3 bases and 2 bases, there was a span of 9 bases. Germline CDR1 MDHEN, CDR2 SYDVKM. CDR3 sequence reads: CASSLSGNTDTQYF. In DNA, the CDR3 is TGTGCCAGCAGTTTGTCTGGCAACACAGATACGCAGTATTTT.

The chain recombines TRBV29-1 with TRBJ2-5; 11 bases match TRBD1. J gave up 5 bases and V 5 bases, and 10 bases lay outside the gene matches. There are 15 residues in the CDR3. The germline CDR1 and CDR2 sequences are SQVTM and ANQGSEA. CDR3 coding DNA: TGCAGCGTTCTCACCGGGACAGGGGGATTGGAGACCCAGTACTTC. This gives the protein CSVLTGTGGLETQYF. Supplemented by reference TRBV29-1 and TRBJ2-5, the full variable domain reads SAVISQKPSRDICQRGTSLTIQCQVDSQVTMMFWYRQQPGQSLTLIATANQGSEATYESGFVIDKFPISRPNLTFSTLTVSNMSPEDSSIYLCSVLTGTGGLETQYFGPGTRLLVL.

The V call is TRBV19, the J call TRBJ2-2; TRBD2 agrees at 7 bases. The trim removed 4 bases at V and 4 bases at J, leaving 6 bases unmatched. CDR3 size: 15 residues. Germline V gene lookup returns CDR1 LNHDA and CDR2 SQIVND (reference sequence). The chain's CDR3 is CASSTPGLITGELFF. The CDR3 DNA is TGTGCCAGTAGTACACCGGGACTAATCACCGGGGAGCTGTTTTTT.

This sequence joins TRBV5-1 and TRBJ2-7; TRBD1 matches at 8 bases. Trimming took 3 bases from V and 2 from J; bases not matched to a gene: 4. This CDR3 contains 14 residues. Germline V gene sequence: CDR1 SGHRS, CDR2 YFSETQ. As DNA, the CDR3 is TGCGCCAGCAGCTATGGACAGGGACCCTACGAGCAGTACTTC. It translates to CASSYGQGPYEQYF.

This clone occurred a few times. The chain employs TRBV6-6 and TRBJ1-2; 10 bases align to TRBD1. This CDR3 is built from 16 residues. Germline V CDR1 and CDR2: MNHNY, SVGAGI (reference sequence). The V segment lost 6 bases and the J segment 4 bases; nucleotides outside the gene matches: 11. CDR3 sequence: CASSSGQGTGVYGYTF. In DNA, the CDR3 is TGTGCCAGCAGCTCGGGACAGGGGACCGGGGTCTATGGCTACACCTTC.

This sequence joins TRBV10-3 and TRBJ2-7; 7 bases agree with TRBD1. The CDR3 extends over 11 amino acids. V shed 8 bases, J shed 2 bases, and the junction held 0 bases outside the gene matches. Germline values: CDR1 ENHRY, CDR2 SYGVKD. The CDR3 DNA follows: TGTGCCATCCAGGGGGCCTACGAGCAGTACTTC. Protein sequence: CAIQGAYEQYF.

The J gene is TRBJ1-2, the V gene TRBV3-1 (or the pseudogene TRBV3-2), with D possibly being TRBD1 (5 bases). V lost 5 bases and J lost 4, with 14 bases in between. Germline CDR1 and CDR2: LGHDT and YNNKEL (reference sequence). This CDR3 comprises 14 residues. DNA for the CDR3: TGTGCCAGCAGCAGCTCGATCGGGGGCTATGGCTACACCTTC. It is translated as CASSSSIGGYGYTF.